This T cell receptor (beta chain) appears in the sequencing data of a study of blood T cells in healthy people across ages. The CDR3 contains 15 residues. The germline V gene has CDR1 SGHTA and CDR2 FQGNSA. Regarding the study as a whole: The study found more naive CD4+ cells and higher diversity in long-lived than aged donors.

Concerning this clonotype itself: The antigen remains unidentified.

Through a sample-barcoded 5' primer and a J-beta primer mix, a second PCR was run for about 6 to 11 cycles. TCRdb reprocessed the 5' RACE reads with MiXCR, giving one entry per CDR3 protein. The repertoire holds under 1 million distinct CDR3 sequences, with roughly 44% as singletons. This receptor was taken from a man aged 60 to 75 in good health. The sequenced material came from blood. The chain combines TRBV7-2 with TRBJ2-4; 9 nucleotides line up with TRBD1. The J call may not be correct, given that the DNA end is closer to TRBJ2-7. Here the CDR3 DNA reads TGTGCCAGCAGCTTAATGGGACAGGGAGTAGTCGAGCAGTACTTC. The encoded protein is CASSLMGQGVVEQYF.